This T cell receptor (beta chain) was obtained from a study of cytomegalovirus exposure and HLA in healthy donors. Study results and limitations: Earlier analysis looked at TCR beta V segments, and most were productive about 87% or about 30% of the time. When analyzed later, the rates of TCR association showed variation by HLA locus, with DRB1 the most and HLA-C the fewest. TCR beta V- and J-gene trimming was later associated with a missense DCLRE1C variant. Using a false discovery rate of 0.05, a later analysis showed that 16,951 TCR beta sequences were associated with HLA alleles.

A remark on this clone: Its target is unknown.

CDR1 and CDR2 (germline): PRHDT, FYEKMQ (reference sequence). This CDR3 has 15 residues. V lost 5 bases, J lost 7 bases, and 6 bases stayed unmatched. PCR primers comprised 60 Vbeta and 13 Jbeta primers. Profiled with immunoSEQ multiplex PCR; TCRdb holds only in-frame clones, not every one. The sample lists approximately 70,000 clones; around 80% were seen once. The sequence came from a man in his forties in good health and CMV-seronegative. The V gene is TRBV13, the J gene TRBJ2-1, with 12 bases identical to TRBD2. Material for sequencing was PBMCs. This CDR3 is CASSMLAGGLNEQFF. For the CDR3, the DNA is TGTGCCAGCAGCATGCTAGCGGGGGGGCTGAATGAGCAGTTCTTC.